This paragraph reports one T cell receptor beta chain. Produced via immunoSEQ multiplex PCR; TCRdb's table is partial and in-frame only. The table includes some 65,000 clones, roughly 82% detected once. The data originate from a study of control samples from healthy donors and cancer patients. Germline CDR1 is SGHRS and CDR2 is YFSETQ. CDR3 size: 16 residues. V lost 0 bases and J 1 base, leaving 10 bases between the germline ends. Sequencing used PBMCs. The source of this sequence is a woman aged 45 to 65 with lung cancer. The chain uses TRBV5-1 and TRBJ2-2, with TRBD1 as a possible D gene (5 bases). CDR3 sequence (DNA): TGCGCCAGCAGCTTGGAAGGGGCGAAGAACACCGGGGAGCTGTTTTTT. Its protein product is CASSLEGAKNTGELFF.